This entry concerns a single T cell receptor beta chain. This sample was taken from a study of T cell changes during pregnancy in multiple sclerosis. Profiled with immunoSEQ multiplex PCR; TCRdb holds only in-frame clones, not every one. The table records around 15,000 clones, approximately 95% of them present only once. The CDR3 totals 18 residues. With 2 bases clipped from V and 2 bases from J, the junction kept 12 bases outside the gene matches. CDR1 is MNHEY and CDR2 is SMNVEV in the germline V gene (reference sequence). The sequenced sample was peripheral blood, obtained in the second trimester of pregnancy. The source is a female donor in good health, enrolled as a control in a pregnancy study. The rearrangement joins TRBV27 to TRBJ2-3, with 8 bases matching TRBD2. The CDR3 coding sequence is TGTGCCAGCAGTTTACTTCTTACGGGAGGGCCGTTCACAGATACGCAGTATTTT. Amino acids: CASSLLLTGGPFTDTQYF.